What follows are 9 T cell receptor beta chains derived from one specimen sequenced in a study of T cells in Graves' hyperthyroidism and ophthalmopathy. The investigators amplified TCR beta CDR3 regions from RNA transcripts. The TCR CDR3 was amplified in a first-round RT-PCR using the HTBI primer set. From the multiplex PCR reads, TCRdb called clonotypes with MiXCR, one entry per CDR3 protein. The table records more than 550,000 distinct CDR3 sequences, approximately 15% of them present only once. The sample was blood. These receptors all come from a man aged 50 to 59 with Graves' hyperthyroidism.

This clonotype has at least ten counts. The chain recombines TRBV10-3 with TRBJ2-7; a weak D match, TRBD1 (6 bases). This CDR3 is 12 amino acids long. Trimming shortened V by 2 bases and J by 4 bases, and 6 bases separated the two germline ends. Per germline, CDR1 ENHRY and CDR2 SYGVKD. The CDR3 DNA sequence: TGTGCCATCAGTGAGACAGGGTACGAGCAGTACTTC. Translation gives CAISETGYEQYF.

This clonotype occurred many times. V usage is TRBV2 and J usage is TRBJ2-2; D may be TRBD1 or TRBD2 (5 bases each). This CDR3 has 16 amino acids. Trimming took off 2 bases at V and 6 bases at J, with 16 bases between the two ends. Germline CDR1 reads SNHLY; CDR2 reads FYNNEI. CDR3 coding DNA: TGTGCCAGCAGTGAACCGGGGCCCGTGAATGCCGGGGAGCTGTTTTTT. This codes for CASSEPGPVNAGELFF. Variable domain in full (rest from reference TRBV2 and TRBJ2-2): EPEVTQTPSHQVTQMGQEVILRCVPISNHLYFYWYRQILGQKVEFLVSFYNNEISEKSEIFDDQFSVERPDGSNFTLKIRSTKLEDSAMYFCASSEPGPVNAGELFFGEGSRLTVL.

This clonotype was found many times. V gene TRBV28 combines with J gene TRBJ2-5, with 12 bases matching TRBD2. V was clipped by 2 bases and J by 0 bases; unmatched bases: 10. CDR3 length: 19 amino acids. Germline V gene sequence: CDR1 MDHEN, CDR2 SYDVKM. CDR3 amino acids: CASSLGNFWTSGDQETQYF. The DNA for the CDR3 is TGTGCCAGCAGTTTAGGGAATTTCTGGACTAGCGGGGACCAAGAGACCCAGTACTTC.

This clonotype was counted a few times. The genes are TRBV6-6 and TRBJ2-7; 7 bases map to TRBD2. Trimming took 0 bases from V and 1 from J; bases not matched to a gene: 6. There are 16 residues in the CDR3. Germline loops: CDR1 MNHNY, CDR2 SVGAGI (reference sequence). In DNA, the CDR3 is TGTGCCAGCAGTTACTCGTTGGGGGAGGGATCCTACGAGCAGTACTTC. This codes for CASSYSLGEGSYEQYF.

This clonotype was seen repeatedly, ten times or more. The genes are TRBV19 and TRBJ2-2; TRBD2 agrees at 14 bases. After removal of 7 bases from V and 5 bases from J, the junction contained 6 bases not matched to a gene. Germline CDR1 is LNHDA and CDR2 is SQIVND (reference sequence). CDR3 length equals 16 residues. CDR3 in DNA: TGTGCCAGTAAGGGACTAGCGGGAGTTGGAACCGGGGAGCTGTTTTTT. Its protein is CASKGLAGVGTGELFF.

J is TRBJ1-2 and V is TRBV30; D is perhaps TRBD1 (6 bases). Germline CDR1 GTSNPN, CDR2 SVGIG (reference sequence). This CDR3 region has 14 residues. With 2 bases removed from V and 4 bases from J, the gap between germline ends came to 14 bases. In DNA, the CDR3 is TGTGCCTGGAGTACGACAGGAGGCCTCTATGGCTACACCTTC. It specifies CAWSTTGGLYGYTF.

This clonotype has at least ten counts. V and J are TRBV2 and TRBJ1-1, with a possible D match to TRBD1 (5 bases). V lost 7 bases, J lost 4 bases, and 16 bases lay in between. CDR1 and CDR2 from the germline V gene are SNHLY and FYNNEI. The CDR3 totals 14 residues. CDR3 sequence: CASTRDSGGTEAFF. The CDR3 DNA reads TGTGCCAGCACACGGGACTCGGGGGGCACTGAAGCTTTCTTT.

The table lists this clonotype with many counts. The J gene is TRBJ1-1, the V gene TRBV14; D gene ambiguous. The germline V gene has CDR1 SGHDN and CDR2 FVKESK. CDR3 length: 11 amino acids. V gave up 1 base and J gave up 8 bases, with 5 bases separating them. CDR3 DNA: TGTGCCAGCAGCCAAGTTGGAGAAGCTTTCTTT. Amino acid sequence: CASSQVGEAFF.

This clonotype has at least ten counts. The CDR3 DNA is TGTGCCAGCAGTTTATATGTTAGGGCGAACACCGGGGAGCTGTTTTTT. Translation: CASSLYVRANTGELFF. This sequence joins TRBV27 and TRBJ2-2; D unclear. Germline V gene sequence: CDR1 MNHEY, CDR2 SMNVEV (reference sequence). The CDR3 is 16 residues long. V was pared by 1 base and J by 0 bases, with 9 bases between.